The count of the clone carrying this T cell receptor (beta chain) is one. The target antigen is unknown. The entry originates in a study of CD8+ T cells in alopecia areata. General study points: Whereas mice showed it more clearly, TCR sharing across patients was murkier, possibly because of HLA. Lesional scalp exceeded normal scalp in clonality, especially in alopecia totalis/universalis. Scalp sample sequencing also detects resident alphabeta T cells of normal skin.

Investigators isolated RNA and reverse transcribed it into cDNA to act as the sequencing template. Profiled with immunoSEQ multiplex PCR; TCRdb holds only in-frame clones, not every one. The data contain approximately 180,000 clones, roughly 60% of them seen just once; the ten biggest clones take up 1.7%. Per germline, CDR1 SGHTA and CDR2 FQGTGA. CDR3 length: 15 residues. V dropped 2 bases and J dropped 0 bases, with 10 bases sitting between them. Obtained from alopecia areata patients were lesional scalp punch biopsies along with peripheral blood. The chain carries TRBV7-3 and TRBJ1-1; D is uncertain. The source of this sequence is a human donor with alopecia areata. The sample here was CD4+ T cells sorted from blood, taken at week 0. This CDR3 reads CASSLEVSVNTEAFF. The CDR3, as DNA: TGTGCCAGCAGCTTAGAGGTTTCGGTGAACACTGAAGCTTTCTTT.